Reported below is one TCR beta chain. The sample comes from a study of shared clonotypes between healthy human individuals. The repertoire was sequenced with immunoSEQ multiplex PCR; TCRdb's copy has only in-frame clones and lacks some. In the table there are around 700,000 clones, roughly 73% of which are singletons. This CDR3 has 13 amino acids. Trimming pared 6 bases from V and 4 bases from J, leaving 12 bases between. Germline V gene lookup returns CDR1 MDHEN and CDR2 SYDVKM. The genes are TRBV28 and TRBJ1-2; weak D call: TRBD1 (5 bases). Sequences were obtained from memory CD4+ T cells sorted from blood. Subset of the sample: CD45RA-negative fraction. This receptor was identified in a woman aged 30 to 39 in good health. The CDR3 DNA is TGTGCCAGCAGACCGGGGCCCAGCTATGGCTACACCTTC. It yields the protein CASRPGPSYGYTF.